The 23 T cell receptor beta chains presented below share a single source sample, sequenced in a study of CD8+ T cells in alopecia areata. As the sequencing template, cDNA was produced by extracting RNA and reverse transcribing it. Using immunoSEQ multiplex PCR, the repertoire was profiled, and TCRdb retains in-frame clones only, with some absent. The table has roughly 120,000 clones, about three fifths seen once. Treatment here: oral pan-JAK inhibitor, 5-10 mg twice daily. The sequenced sample was CD8+ T cells sorted from blood, obtained at week 4, from a patient treated with tofacitinib. These receptors came from a human donor with alopecia areata.

V usage is TRBV4-1 and J usage is TRBJ2-7; D perhaps matches TRBD2 (5 bases). The length of the CDR3 is 15 residues. Trimming took off 4 bases at V and 1 base at J, with 14 bases between the two ends. Germline V gene lookup returns CDR1 MGHRA and CDR2 YSYEKL. The DNA of the CDR3 is TGCGCCAGCAGCCTAAGGACGGACTCTTCCTACGAGCAGTACTTC. Encoded protein: CASSLRTDSSYEQYF.

The V and J genes are TRBV7-9 and TRBJ2-5, with 8 positions matching TRBD1. Germline V gene data show CDR1 as SEHNR and CDR2 as FQNEAQ (reference sequence). This CDR3 has 15 amino acids. The trim removed 1 base at V and 5 bases at J, leaving 6 bases unmatched. This CDR3 reads CASSLGQGRMETQYF. The DNA for the CDR3 is TGTGCCAGCAGCTTAGGACAGGGGAGGATGGAGACCCAGTACTTC.

This chain connects TRBV6-5 to TRBJ2-2; D unclear. Germline values: CDR1 MNHEY, CDR2 SVGAGI. The CDR3 covers 13 residues. V was shortened by 2 bases and J by 3 bases, with 4 bases between the two germline ends. The chain's CDR3 is CASSYGYTGELFF. The CDR3 coding sequence is TGTGCCAGCAGTTACGGGTACACCGGGGAGCTGTTTTTT.

A few counts support this clone. V gene TRBV11-2 combines with J gene TRBJ2-3; D not certain. Germline CDR1 and CDR2: SGHAT and FQNNGV. Trimming pared 0 bases from V and 4 bases from J, leaving 5 bases between. The CDR3 runs to 13 residues. In nucleotides, the CDR3 is TGTGCCAGCAGCTTAGAGTATGCAGATACGCAGTATTTT. It yields the protein CASSLEYADTQYF.

DNA for the CDR3: TGTGCCTGGACGTATAGTGGTAGCGGGGATGAGCAGTTCTTC. It is translated as CAWTYSGSGDEQFF. V usage is TRBV30 and J usage is TRBJ2-1, with 8 bases identical to TRBD2. Unmatched junction bases numbered 10, after V lost 4 bases and J lost 8 bases. This CDR3 is 14 amino acids long. Per the germline V gene, CDR1 is GTSNPN and CDR2 is SVGIG (reference sequence). Filled out from reference TRBV30 and TRBJ2-1, the complete variable domain reads SQTIHQWPATLVQPVGSPLSLECTVEGTSNPNLYWYRQAAGRGLQLLFYSVGIGQISSEVPQNLSASRPQDRQFILSSKKLLLSDSGFYLCAWTYSGSGDEQFFGPGTRLTVL.

This clone was observed a few times. The chain is built from TRBV9 and TRBJ2-7, with D possibly matching TRBD2 (6 bases). V was trimmed by 2 bases and J by 3 bases, leaving 9 bases between them. Germline values: CDR1 SGDLS, CDR2 YYNGEE. The CDR3 totals 13 residues. The CDR3 DNA is TGTGCCAGCAGCGTTGGAGGGGACTACGAGCAGTACTTC. Residues: CASSVGGDYEQYF.

J is TRBJ1-2 and V is TRBV13; 7 bases are a match to TRBD1. There are 17 residues in the CDR3. V lost 3 bases and J lost 4; bases outside the gene matches: 14. The germline CDR1 and CDR2 sequences are PRHDT and FYEKMQ (reference sequence). Written as DNA, the CDR3 is TGTGCCAGCAGCTTTTCCACCACGACCGGACAGGTCTATGGCTACACCTTC. This sequence encodes CASSFSTTTGQVYGYTF.

This clone was seen only a few times. The CDR3 here is CASSPDQRVQFF. Here the CDR3 DNA reads TGTGCCAGCAGCCCCGACCAGAGGGTACAGTTCTTC. This chain uses TRBV4-2 with TRBJ2-1; D is perhaps TRBD2 (5 bases). This CDR3 contains 12 residues. Germline V gene sequence: CDR1 LGHNA, CDR2 YNFKEQ. V was clipped by 4 bases and J by 13 bases, with 14 bases between them.

This chain links TRBV4-1 with TRBJ2-5; TRBD2 agrees at 9 bases. This CDR3 spans 16 amino acids. V lost 2 bases to trimming and J lost 3 bases; unmatched junction nucleotides: 7. Germline V gene data show CDR1 as MGHRA and CDR2 as YSYEKL. CDR3 bases: TGCGCCAGCAGCCAATCAACAGCGGGGGGCGAAGAGACCCAGTACTTC. Its translation: CASSQSTAGGEETQYF.

The chain is built from TRBV5-4 and TRBJ1-5; D is unclear. The V end lost 5 bases, the J end lost 3 bases, and 27 bases lay between the germline ends. Germline CDR1 is SGHNT and CDR2 is YYREEE (reference sequence). The CDR3 length is 19 residues. CDR3 loop: CASSHYIEQAGRFNQPQHF. The CDR3 DNA sequence: TGTGCCAGCAGTCATTACATCGAGCAGGCCGGTAGGTTCAATCAGCCCCAGCATTTT.

The chain joins TRBV11-2 to TRBJ1-1, with D unresolved. This CDR3 region has 16 residues. Germline CDR1 reads SGHAT; CDR2 reads FQNNGV. V was cut by 4 bases and J by 4 bases, with 19 bases left in between. The CDR3, as DNA: TGTGCCAGCAGCTCCCCGGAGGTTACAGACGGCACTGAAGCTTTCTTT. Protein product: CASSSPEVTDGTEAFF.

V is TRBV30 and J is TRBJ2-5, with TRBD1 identical over 7 bases. V was clipped by 5 bases and J by 8 bases; unmatched bases: 11. This CDR3 contains 13 residues. From germline, CDR1 is GTSNPN and CDR2 SVGIG (reference sequence). CDR3 coding DNA: TGTGCCTGGGGAGACAGGGTGGTGATAACCCAGTACTTC. Protein: CAWGDRVVITQYF. The variable domain in full, with the rest retrieved from reference TRBV30 and TRBJ2-5, is SQTIHQWPATLVQPVGSPLSLECTVEGTSNPNLYWYRQAAGRGLQLLFYSVGIGQISSEVPQNLSASRPQDRQFILSSKKLLLSDSGFYLCAWGDRVVITQYFGPGTRLLVL.

This clone was seen once. This sequence joins TRBV29-1 and TRBJ1-2; 9 positions match TRBD1. CDR1 is SQVTM and CDR2 is ANQGSEA in the germline V gene. V gave up 7 bases and J gave up 6 bases; unmatched junction bases: 6. There are 12 residues in the CDR3. The chain's CDR3 is CSDTGTGNGYTF. DNA for the CDR3: TGCAGCGACACGGGGACAGGGAATGGCTACACCTTC.

The V call is TRBV30, the J call TRBJ1-6, with D possibly being TRBD1 (5 bases). Germline assignment: CDR1 GTSNPN and CDR2 SVGIG (reference sequence). The V end was cut by 4 bases, the J end by 0 bases, with 10 bases between. CDR3 length: 15 residues. The CDR3 region is CAWTEGTSYNSPLHF. For the CDR3, the DNA is TGTGCCTGGACTGAAGGGACCTCCTATAATTCACCCCTCCACTTT.

The chain has TRBV29-1 and TRBJ1-2; no clear D gene. This CDR3 contains 14 residues. Between the trimmed V and J ends, which lost 4 bases and 5 bases, there was a span of 17 bases. The germline gives CDR1 SQVTM, CDR2 ANQGSEA. CDR3 residues: CSVGRTEDDYGYTF. The CDR3 region has the DNA TGCAGCGTTGGACGGACTGAAGACGATTATGGCTACACCTTC.

This clone has only a few counts. The genes are TRBV19 and TRBJ2-7; TRBD1 matches 7 bases. With V trimmed by 5 bases and J by 2 bases, 6 bases remained unmatched. The CDR3 has 14 residues. Germline V gene lookup returns CDR1 LNHDA and CDR2 SQIVND (reference sequence). The CDR3 protein is CASSPSGGPYEQYF. The CDR3 region has the DNA TGTGCCAGTAGTCCGTCAGGGGGTCCCTACGAGCAGTACTTC.

The chain is built from TRBV7-9 and TRBJ1-1, with no clear D. This CDR3 region has 16 residues. Trimming took off 0 bases at V and 1 base at J, with 12 bases between the two ends. Germline V gene data show CDR1 as SEHNR and CDR2 as FQNEAQ (reference sequence). The CDR3 here is CASSLAPVEWNTEAFF. CDR3 DNA: TGTGCCAGCAGCTTAGCGCCGGTAGAATGGAACACTGAAGCTTTCTTT.

The chain combines TRBV30 with TRBJ1-1; D gene uncertain. The germline CDR1 and CDR2 sequences are GTSNPN and SVGIG (reference sequence). V was cut by 6 bases and J by 7 bases, with 15 bases left in between. The CDR3 totals 12 residues. CDR3 region: CACRDKGIEAFF. In nucleotides, the CDR3 is TGTGCCTGTCGCGACAAAGGAATTGAAGCTTTCTTT.

This clone was observed a few times. The rearrangement links TRBV29-1 to TRBJ2-3; D ambiguous. V lost 5 bases, J lost 5 bases, and 11 bases lay in between. The CDR3 consists of 12 residues. Germline CDR1 SQVTM, CDR2 ANQGSEA. The DNA for the CDR3 is TGCAGCGTTATTGAGGCGCGAGATACGCAGTATTTT. Its protein product is CSVIEARDTQYF.

This clone was counted at least ten times. The rearrangement uses TRBV7-9 and TRBJ2-7; TRBD1 is a possible D gene (5 bases). The germline gives CDR1 SEHNR, CDR2 FQNEAQ (reference sequence). This CDR3 contains 15 residues. The V gene lost 5 bases and the J gene lost 4 bases, with 18 bases spanning the gap. The CDR3 protein is CASSPNPGISYEQYF. The CDR3 DNA reads as TGTGCCAGCAGCCCGAACCCAGGGATAAGTTACGAGCAGTACTTC.

The rearrangement links TRBV15 to TRBJ2-7, with D perhaps matching TRBD1 (5 bases). The V gene's germline CDR1 is LNHNV and CDR2 YYDKDF (reference sequence). The CDR3 has 14 residues. V gave up 0 bases and J gave up 5 bases, with 11 bases separating them. CDR3 in DNA: TGTGCCACCAGCAGAGATAGGGGATCCGACGAGCAGTACTTC. Translating gives CATSRDRGSDEQYF.

This chain connects TRBV30 to TRBJ1-5, with D unclear. V gave up 0 bases and J gave up 4 bases, with 10 bases separating them. CDR1 GTSNPN and CDR2 SVGIG come from the germline V gene (reference sequence). CDR3 length equals 14 residues. The CDR3: CAWSVGSENQPQHF. CDR3 DNA: TGTGCCTGGAGTGTGGGCAGCGAGAATCAGCCCCAGCATTTT.

V and J are TRBV6-5 and TRBJ2-5; maybe TRBD2 (5 bases). Trimming stripped 0 bases from V and 7 bases from J, with 12 bases between. CDR3 length: 14 residues. Looked up from germline, CDR1 is MNHEY and CDR2 is SVGAGI. The CDR3 loop reads CASSYSIEGRTQYF. The CDR3 bases are TGTGCCAGCAGTTACTCGATCGAGGGCAGGACCCAGTACTTC.